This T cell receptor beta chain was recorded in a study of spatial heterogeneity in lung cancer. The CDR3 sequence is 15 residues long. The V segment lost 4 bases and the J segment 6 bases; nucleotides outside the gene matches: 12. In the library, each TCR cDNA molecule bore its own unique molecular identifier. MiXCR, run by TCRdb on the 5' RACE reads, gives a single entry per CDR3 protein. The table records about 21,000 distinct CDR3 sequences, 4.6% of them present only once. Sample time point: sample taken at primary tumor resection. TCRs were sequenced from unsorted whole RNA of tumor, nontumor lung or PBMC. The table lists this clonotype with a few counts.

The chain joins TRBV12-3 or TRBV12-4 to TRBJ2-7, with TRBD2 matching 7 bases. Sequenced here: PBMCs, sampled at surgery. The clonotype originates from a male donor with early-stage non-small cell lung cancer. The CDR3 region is CASSSLPSTGGEQYF. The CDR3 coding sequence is TGTGCCAGCAGTTCACTTCCATCGACGGGGGGCGAGCAGTACTTC.